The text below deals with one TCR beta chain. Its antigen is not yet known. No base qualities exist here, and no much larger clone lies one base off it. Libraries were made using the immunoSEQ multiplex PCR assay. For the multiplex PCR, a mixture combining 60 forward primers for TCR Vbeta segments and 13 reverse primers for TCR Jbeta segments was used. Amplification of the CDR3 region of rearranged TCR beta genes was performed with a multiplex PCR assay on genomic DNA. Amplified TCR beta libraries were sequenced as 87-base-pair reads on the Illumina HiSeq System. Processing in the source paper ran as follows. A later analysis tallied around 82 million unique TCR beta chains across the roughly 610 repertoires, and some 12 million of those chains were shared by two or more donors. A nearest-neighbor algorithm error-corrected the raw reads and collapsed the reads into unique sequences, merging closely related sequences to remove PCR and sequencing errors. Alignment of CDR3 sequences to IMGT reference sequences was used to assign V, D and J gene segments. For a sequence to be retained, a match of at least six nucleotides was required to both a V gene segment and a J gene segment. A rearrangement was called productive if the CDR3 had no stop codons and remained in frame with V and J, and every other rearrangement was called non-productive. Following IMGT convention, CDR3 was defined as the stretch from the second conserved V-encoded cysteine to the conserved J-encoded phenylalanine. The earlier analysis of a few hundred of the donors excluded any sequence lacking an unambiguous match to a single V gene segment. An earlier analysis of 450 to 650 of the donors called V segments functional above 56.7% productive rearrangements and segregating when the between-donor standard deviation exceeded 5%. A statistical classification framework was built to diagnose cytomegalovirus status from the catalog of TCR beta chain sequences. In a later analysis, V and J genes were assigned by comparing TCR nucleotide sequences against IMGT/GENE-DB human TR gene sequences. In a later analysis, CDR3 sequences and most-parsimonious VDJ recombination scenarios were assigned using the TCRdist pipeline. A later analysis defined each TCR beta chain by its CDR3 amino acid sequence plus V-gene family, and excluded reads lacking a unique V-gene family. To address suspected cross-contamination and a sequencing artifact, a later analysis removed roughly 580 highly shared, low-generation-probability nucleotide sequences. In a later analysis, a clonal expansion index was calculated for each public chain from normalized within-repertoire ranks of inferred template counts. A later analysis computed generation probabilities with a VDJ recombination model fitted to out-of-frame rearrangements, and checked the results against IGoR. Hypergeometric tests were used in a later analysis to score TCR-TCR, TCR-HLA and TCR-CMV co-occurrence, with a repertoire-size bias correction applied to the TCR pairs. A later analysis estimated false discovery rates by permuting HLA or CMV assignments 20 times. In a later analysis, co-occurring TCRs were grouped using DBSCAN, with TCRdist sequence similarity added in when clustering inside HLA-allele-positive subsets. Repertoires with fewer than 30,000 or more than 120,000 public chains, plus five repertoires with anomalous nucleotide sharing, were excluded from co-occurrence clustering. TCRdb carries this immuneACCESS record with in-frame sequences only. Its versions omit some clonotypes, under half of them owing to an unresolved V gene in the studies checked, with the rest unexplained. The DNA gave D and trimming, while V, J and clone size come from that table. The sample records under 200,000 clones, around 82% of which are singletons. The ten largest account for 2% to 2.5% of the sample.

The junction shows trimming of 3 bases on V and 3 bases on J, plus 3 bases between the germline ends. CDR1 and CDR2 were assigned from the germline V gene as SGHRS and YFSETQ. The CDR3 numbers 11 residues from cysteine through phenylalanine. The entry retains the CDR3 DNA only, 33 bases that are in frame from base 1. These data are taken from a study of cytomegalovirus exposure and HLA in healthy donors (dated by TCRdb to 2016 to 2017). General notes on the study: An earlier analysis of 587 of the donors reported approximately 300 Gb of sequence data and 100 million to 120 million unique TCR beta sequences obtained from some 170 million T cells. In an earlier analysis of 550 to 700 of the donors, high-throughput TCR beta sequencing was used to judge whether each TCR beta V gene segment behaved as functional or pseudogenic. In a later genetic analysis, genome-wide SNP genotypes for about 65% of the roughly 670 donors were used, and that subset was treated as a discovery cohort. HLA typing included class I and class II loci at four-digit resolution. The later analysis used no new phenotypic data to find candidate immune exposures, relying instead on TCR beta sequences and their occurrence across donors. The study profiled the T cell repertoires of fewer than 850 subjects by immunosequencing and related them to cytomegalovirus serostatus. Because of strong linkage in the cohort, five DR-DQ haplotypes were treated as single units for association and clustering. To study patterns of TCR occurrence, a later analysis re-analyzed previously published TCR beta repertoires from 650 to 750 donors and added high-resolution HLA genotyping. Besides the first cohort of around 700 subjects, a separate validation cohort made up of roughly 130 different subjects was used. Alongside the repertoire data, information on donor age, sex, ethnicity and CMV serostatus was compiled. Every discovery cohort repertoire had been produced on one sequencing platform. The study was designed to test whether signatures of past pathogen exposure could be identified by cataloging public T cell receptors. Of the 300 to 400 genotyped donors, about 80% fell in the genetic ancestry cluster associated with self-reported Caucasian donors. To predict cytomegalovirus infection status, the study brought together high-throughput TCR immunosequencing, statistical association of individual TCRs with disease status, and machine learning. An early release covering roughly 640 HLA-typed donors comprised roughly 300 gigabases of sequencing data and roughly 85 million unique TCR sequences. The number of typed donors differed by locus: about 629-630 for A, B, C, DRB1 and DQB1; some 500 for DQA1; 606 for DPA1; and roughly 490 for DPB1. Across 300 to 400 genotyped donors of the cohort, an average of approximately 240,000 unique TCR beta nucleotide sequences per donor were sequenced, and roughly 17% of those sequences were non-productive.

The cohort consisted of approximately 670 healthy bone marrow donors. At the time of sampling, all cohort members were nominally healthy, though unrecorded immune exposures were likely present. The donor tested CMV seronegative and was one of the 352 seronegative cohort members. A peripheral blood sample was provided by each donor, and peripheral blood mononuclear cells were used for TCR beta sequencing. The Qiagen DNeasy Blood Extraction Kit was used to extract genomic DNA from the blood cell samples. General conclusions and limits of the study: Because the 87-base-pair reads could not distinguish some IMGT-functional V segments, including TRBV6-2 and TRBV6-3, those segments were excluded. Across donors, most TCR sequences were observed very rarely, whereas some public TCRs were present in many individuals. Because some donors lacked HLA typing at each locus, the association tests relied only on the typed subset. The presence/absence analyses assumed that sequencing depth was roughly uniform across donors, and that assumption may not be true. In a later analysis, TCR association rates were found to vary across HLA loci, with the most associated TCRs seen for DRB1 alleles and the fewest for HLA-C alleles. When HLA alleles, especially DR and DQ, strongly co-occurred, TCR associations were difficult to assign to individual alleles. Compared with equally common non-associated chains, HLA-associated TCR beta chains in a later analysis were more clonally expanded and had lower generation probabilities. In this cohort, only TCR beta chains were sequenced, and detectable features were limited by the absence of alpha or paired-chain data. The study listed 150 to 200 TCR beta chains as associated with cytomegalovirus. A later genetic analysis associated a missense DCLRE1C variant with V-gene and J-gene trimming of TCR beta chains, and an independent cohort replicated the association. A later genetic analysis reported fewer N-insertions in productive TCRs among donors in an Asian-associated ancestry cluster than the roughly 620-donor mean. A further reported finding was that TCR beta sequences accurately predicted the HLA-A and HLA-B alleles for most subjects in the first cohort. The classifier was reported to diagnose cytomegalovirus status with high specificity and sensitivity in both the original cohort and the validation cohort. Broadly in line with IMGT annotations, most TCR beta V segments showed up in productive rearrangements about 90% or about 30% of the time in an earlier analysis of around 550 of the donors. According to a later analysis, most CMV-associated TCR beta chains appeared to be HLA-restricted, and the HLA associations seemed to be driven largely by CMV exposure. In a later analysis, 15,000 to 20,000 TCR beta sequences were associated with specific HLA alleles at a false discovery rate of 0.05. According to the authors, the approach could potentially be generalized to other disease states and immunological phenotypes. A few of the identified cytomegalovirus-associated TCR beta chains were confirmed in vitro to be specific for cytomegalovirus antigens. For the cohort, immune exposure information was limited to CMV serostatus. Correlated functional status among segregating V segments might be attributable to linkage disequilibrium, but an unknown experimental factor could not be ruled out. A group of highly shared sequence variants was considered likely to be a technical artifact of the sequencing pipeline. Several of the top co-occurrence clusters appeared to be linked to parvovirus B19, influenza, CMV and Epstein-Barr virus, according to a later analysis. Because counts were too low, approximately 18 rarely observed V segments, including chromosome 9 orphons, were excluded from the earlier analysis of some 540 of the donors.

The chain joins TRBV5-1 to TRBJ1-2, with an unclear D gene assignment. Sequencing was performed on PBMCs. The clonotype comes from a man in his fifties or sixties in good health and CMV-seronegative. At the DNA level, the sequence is TGCGCCAGCAGCTCGGACTATGGCTACACCTTC. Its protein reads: CASSSDYGYTF.